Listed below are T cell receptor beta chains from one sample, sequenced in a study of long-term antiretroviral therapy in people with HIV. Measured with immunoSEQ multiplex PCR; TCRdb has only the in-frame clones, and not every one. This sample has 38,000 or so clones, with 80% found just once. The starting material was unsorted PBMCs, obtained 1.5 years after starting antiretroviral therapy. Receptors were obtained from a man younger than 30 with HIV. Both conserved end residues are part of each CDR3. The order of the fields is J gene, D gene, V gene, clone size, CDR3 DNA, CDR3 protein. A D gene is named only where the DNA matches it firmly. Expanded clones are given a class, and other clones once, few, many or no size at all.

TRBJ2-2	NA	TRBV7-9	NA	TGTGCCAGCAGCTTAGTCGGATCCACCGGGGAGCTGTTTTTT	CASSLVGSTGELFF
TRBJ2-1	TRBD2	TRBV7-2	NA	TGTGCCAGCAGCCCCGGGGGGGGGACTAATGAGCAGTTCTTC	CASSPGGGTNEQFF
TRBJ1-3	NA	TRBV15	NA	TGTGCCACCAGCAGAGATCAGGGCCCCGAAGCGGGAAACACCATATATTTT	CATSRDQGPEAGNTIYF
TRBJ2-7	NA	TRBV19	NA	TGTGCCAGTAGTCAGCAGATAAGGGGCTACGAGCAGTACTTC	CASSQQIRGYEQYF
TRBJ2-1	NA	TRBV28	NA	TGTGCCAGCAGTCCCCTTGGTAGCGAGGATGAGCAGTTCTTC	CASSPLGSEDEQFF
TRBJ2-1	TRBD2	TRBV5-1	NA	TGCGCCAGCAGCCAAACTAGCGGCGATGAGCAGTTCTTC	CASSQTSGDEQFF
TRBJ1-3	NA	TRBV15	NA	TGTGCCACCAGCACCGGGACGGCTGGAAACACCATATATTTT	CATSTGTAGNTIYF
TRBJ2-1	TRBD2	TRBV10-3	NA	TGTGCCATCAGTCTAGCGGAGTACAATGAGCAGTTCTTC	CAISLAEYNEQFF
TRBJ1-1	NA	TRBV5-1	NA	TGCGCCAGCAGCTCAACAGGCTATATGAACACTGAAGCTTTCTTT	CASSSTGYMNTEAFF
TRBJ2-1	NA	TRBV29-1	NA	TGCAGCGTTGAGGGAAATGAGCAGTTCTTC	CSVEGNEQFF
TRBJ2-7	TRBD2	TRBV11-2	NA	TGTGCCAGCAGGCGAACTAGCGTATCCTACGAGCAGTACTTC	CASRRTSVSYEQYF
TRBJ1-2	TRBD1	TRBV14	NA	TGTGCCAGCAGCCCAGGCGGGACAGGGCCTCTCGGTGGCTATGGCTACACCTTC	CASSPGGTGPLGGYGYTF
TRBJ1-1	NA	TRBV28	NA	TGTGCCAGCAGTGTGACAGGTCTGAACACTGAAGCTTTCTTT	CASSVTGLNTEAFF
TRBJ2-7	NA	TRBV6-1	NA	TGTGCCAGCACCCCGAGGGGGGGGACGGGCGAGCAGTACTTC	CASTPRGGTGEQYF
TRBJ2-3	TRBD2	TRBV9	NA	TGTGCCAGCAGCGTAGCGGCGGGAGGGCTGGGAGATACGCAGTATTTT	CASSVAAGGLGDTQYF
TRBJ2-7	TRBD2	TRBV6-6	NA	TGTGCCAGCCGCCCCGGGGCTAGCGGGAGTTACGAGCAGTACTTC	CASRPGASGSYEQYF
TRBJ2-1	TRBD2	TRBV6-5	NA	TGTGCCAGCAGTTACGGGACTAGCGGTTATGAGCAGTTCTTC	CASSYGTSGYEQFF
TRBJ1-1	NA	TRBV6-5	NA	TGTGCCAGCAGTTCGCCAGGTTGGAGCACTGAAGCTTTCTTT	CASSSPGWSTEAFF
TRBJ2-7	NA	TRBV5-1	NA	TGCGCCAGCAGCTTGGGGGGGGCAGGGAATGTCTACGAGCAGTACTTC	CASSLGGAGNVYEQYF
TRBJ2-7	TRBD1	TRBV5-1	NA	TGCGCCAGCAGCTTGGGAATTGGGACAGGCTTCTACGAGCAGTACTTC	CASSLGIGTGFYEQYF
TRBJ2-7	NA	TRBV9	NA	TGTGCCAGCAGCGTGGGGCAGAACATCGAGCAGTACTTC	CASSVGQNIEQYF
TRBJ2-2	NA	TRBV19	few	TGTGCCAGTACCGTGTTATGGGAATCGAACACCGGGGAGCTGTTTTTT	CASTVLWESNTGELFF
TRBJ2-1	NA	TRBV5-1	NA	TGCGCCAGCAGCCCCCAAACAGAGAGAAATGAGCAGTTCTTC	CASSPQTERNEQFF
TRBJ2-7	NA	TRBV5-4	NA	TGTGCCAGCAGCTTGGCAGGGGCGAGCTCCTACGAGCAGTACTTC	CASSLAGASSYEQYF
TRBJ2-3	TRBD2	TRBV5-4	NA	TGTGCCAGCAGCTTCGGGCTAGCGGGAGAGATAGATACGCAGTATTTT	CASSFGLAGEIDTQYF
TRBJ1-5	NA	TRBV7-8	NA	TGTGCCAGCAGCCCCCTTCGGAGCAGCAATCAGCCCCAGCATTTT	CASSPLRSSNQPQHF
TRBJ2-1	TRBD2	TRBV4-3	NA	TGCGCCAGCAGCCAAGTTAGCGGGAGCTCCTACAATGAGCAGTTCTTC	CASSQVSGSSYNEQFF
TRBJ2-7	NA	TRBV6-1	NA	TGTGCCAGCGCTGACACGATCTACGAGCAGTACTTC	CASADTIYEQYF
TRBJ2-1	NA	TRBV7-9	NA	TGTGCCAGCAGCTTAACCAGGGAAAATGAGCAGTTCTTC	CASSLTRENEQFF
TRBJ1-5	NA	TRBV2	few	TGTGCCAGCAGTGGGAGCTATCAGCCCCAGCATTTT	CASSGSYQPQHF
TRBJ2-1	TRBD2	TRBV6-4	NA	TGTGCCAGCAGTGAGACTAGCGGCTACAATGAGCAGTTCTTC	CASSETSGYNEQFF
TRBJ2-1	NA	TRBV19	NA	TGTGCCAGTAATTGGGGGGGGGCCCTCTACAATGAGCAGTTCTTC	CASNWGGALYNEQFF
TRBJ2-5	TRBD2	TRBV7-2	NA	TGTGCCAGCAGCTTGAGCGGGGGTACGGAGACCCAGTACTTC	CASSLSGGTETQYF
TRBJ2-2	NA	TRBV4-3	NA	TGCGCCAGCAGCCAAGATAGCGGCCCGGGGGAGCTGTTTTTT	CASSQDSGPGELFF
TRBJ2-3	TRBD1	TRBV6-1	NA	TGTGCCAGCAGTGGGGGGGTCGGGACAGGGATCAGTACAGATACGCAGTATTTT	CASSGGVGTGISTDTQYF
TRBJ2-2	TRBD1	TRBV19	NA	TGTGCCAGTAGTAAGGTTGACAGGGTCGGGGAGCTGTTTTTT	CASSKVDRVGELFF
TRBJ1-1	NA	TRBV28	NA	TGTGCCACCCACTCGAACATGAACACTGAAGCTTTCTTT	CATHSNMNTEAFF
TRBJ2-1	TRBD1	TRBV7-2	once	TGTGCCAGCAGCTCGATGACAGGGATCAATGAGCAGTTCTTC	CASSSMTGINEQFF
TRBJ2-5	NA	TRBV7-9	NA	TGTGCCAGCAGCTCATCGAGGGAGACCCAGTACTTC	CASSSSRETQYF
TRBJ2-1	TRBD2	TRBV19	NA	TGTGCCAGTAGTACGACCGACTCGAGCGGGAGAGACAATGAGCAGTTCTTC	CASSTTDSSGRDNEQFF
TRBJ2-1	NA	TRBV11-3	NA	TGTGCCAGCAGCTTAGATCCTAAGGGTTACAATGAGCAGTTCTTC	CASSLDPKGYNEQFF
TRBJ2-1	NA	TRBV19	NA	TGTGCCAGTAGCCTCCTCGGATTTACCAATGAGCAGTTCTTC	CASSLLGFTNEQFF
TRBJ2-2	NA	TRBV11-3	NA	TGTGCCAGCAGCTTAGCCGCCGGGGAGCTGTTTTTT	CASSLAAGELFF
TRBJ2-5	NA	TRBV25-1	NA	TGTGCCAGCAGTGAGAGAGGGCACCAAGAGACCCAGTACTTC	CASSERGHQETQYF
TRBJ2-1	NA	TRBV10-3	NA	TGTGCCATCAGTGCCTCGACAGGTTCCTACAATGAGCAGTTCTTC	CAISASTGSYNEQFF